Shown below are 10 T cell receptor beta chains from a single sample sequenced in a study of beta chain features in type 1 diabetes. Broader study findings: In all four CD4+ subsets, TCRB CDR3 length was significantly, moderately reduced in type 1 diabetes.

Their target antigens are unknown. Every isolated RNA sample was fully reverse transcribed, so sequencing captured expressed TCRB transcripts. The assay was immunoSEQ multiplex PCR, and TCRdb's table has in-frame clones only and misses some. This sample has hundreds of thousands of clones, with roughly a tenth found just once. Sequenced input: naive CD4+ T cells from blood. The receptors stem from a man aged 25-45 years with type 1 diabetes.

Note on this clone: Germline and junction disagree at one end, which may indicate a read error. Here the CDR3 DNA reads TGCACCAGCCATAACACCGGGGAGCTGTTTTTT. This gives the protein CTSHNTGELFF. The chain employs TRBV23-1 and TRBJ2-2; no reliable D call. TRBV23-1 is sorted into the ORF group, with uncertain function. The CDR3 is made up of 11 amino acids.

The chain is built from TRBV7-9 and TRBJ1-1; possible D gene TRBD1, 6 bases. Trimming took 5 bases from V and 3 from J, leaving 13 bases between them. CDR1 is SEHNR, CDR2 FQNEAQ, per germline (reference sequence). This CDR3 has 14 residues. CDR3 nucleotide sequence: TGTGCCAGCAGCCTCACAGGGAAGGACACTGAAGCTTTCTTT. It encodes CASSLTGKDTEAFF.

This clone has only a few counts. The chain employs TRBV9 and TRBJ2-3; D unclear. Trimming pared 4 bases from V and 4 bases from J, leaving 7 bases between. The germline CDR1 and CDR2 sequences are SGDLS and YYNGEE. The CDR3 consists of 12 residues. The DNA of the CDR3 is TGTGCCAGCAGCCTGAGCGCAGATACGCAGTATTTT. It translates to CASSLSADTQYF. Together with reference TRBV9 and TRBJ2-3, the CDR3 gives the full variable domain: DSGVTQTPKHLITATGQRVTLRCSPRSGDLSVYWYQQSLDQGLQFLIQYYNGEERAKGNILERFSAQQFPDLHSELNLSSLELGDSALYFCASSLSADTQYFGPGTRLTVL.

V usage is TRBV18 and J usage is TRBJ2-7; the match to TRBD1 covers 8 bases. With V trimmed by 3 bases and J by 2 bases, 6 bases remained unmatched. This CDR3 is built from 15 residues. The germline V gene encodes CDR1 KGHSH and CDR2 LQKENI. Here the CDR3 DNA reads TGTGCCAGCTCACCGTACGGGACAGGCCCCTACGAGCAGTACTTC. Its translation: CASSPYGTGPYEQYF. Combining the CDR3 with reference TRBV18 and TRBJ2-7 gives the whole variable domain NAGVMQNPRHLVRRRGQEARLRCSPMKGHSHVYWYRQLPEEGLKFMVYLQKENIIDESGMPKERFSAEFPKEGPSILRIQQVVRGDSAAYFCASSPYGTGPYEQYFGPGTRLTVT.

The rearrangement joins TRBV7-9 to TRBJ2-3, with a weak D call TRBD2 (6 bases). Trimming stripped 5 bases from V and 3 bases from J, with 12 bases between. Germline V gene sequence: CDR1 SEHNR, CDR2 FQNEAQ (reference sequence). The CDR3 runs 14 residues. DNA for the CDR3: TGTGCCAGCAGCCCGATACTAGCAACAGATACGCAGTATTTT. It translates to CASSPILATDTQYF.

This clone was counted a few times. The V and J genes are TRBV6-6 and TRBJ2-7; weak D call: TRBD1 (6 bases). With 3 bases removed from V and 4 bases from J, the gap between germline ends came to 13 bases. The CDR3 runs 14 residues. Germline CDR1 reads MNHNY; CDR2 reads SVGAGI (reference sequence). CDR3: CASSYQGLRYEQYF. The CDR3 DNA reads as TGTGCCAGCAGTTATCAGGGGTTGAGGTACGAGCAGTACTTC.

The chain joins TRBV6-5 to TRBJ2-1; 7 bases agree with TRBD1. The CDR3 is 14 residues long. Germline V gene data show CDR1 as MNHEY and CDR2 as SVGAGI. With 6 bases clipped from V and 3 bases from J, the junction kept 5 bases outside the gene matches. The CDR3, as DNA: TGTGCCAGCAGATCCGGGACAGACTACAATGAGCAGTTCTTC. It specifies CASRSGTDYNEQFF.

CDR3: CASSAGLALGDTQYF. The CDR3 DNA sequence: TGTGCCAGCAGCGCCGGACTAGCCCTGGGAGATACGCAGTATTTT. The chain recombines TRBV5-6 with TRBJ2-3; 8 bases match TRBD2. This CDR3 has 15 amino acids. Germline trimming cut 4 bases from V and 5 bases from J; bases unmatched to any gene: 9. Germline loops: CDR1 SGHDT, CDR2 YYEEEE.

In this sample, this clone turned up a few times. V is TRBV4-3 and J is TRBJ2-7; maybe TRBD2 (5 bases). Germline V CDR1 and CDR2: LGHNA, YSLEER. Trimming shortened V by 8 bases and J by 0 bases, and 14 bases separated the two germline ends. This CDR3 comprises 14 residues. CDR3 bases: TGCGCCAGCTCTAACGGGGTAAGCTCCTACGAGCAGTACTTC. It translates to CASSNGVSSYEQYF.

The sample holds a few counts of this clone. The rearrangement uses TRBV7-9 and TRBJ2-1; 7 nucleotides align to TRBD2. The J segment lost 1 base and the V segment lost 5 bases, leaving 5 bases of the junction unmatched. Germline V CDR1 and CDR2: SEHNR, FQNEAQ (reference sequence). This CDR3 comprises 15 residues. The CDR3 protein is CASSPRTSSYNEQFF. The CDR3 coding sequence is TGTGCCAGCAGCCCTCGGACTAGTTCCTACAATGAGCAGTTCTTC.